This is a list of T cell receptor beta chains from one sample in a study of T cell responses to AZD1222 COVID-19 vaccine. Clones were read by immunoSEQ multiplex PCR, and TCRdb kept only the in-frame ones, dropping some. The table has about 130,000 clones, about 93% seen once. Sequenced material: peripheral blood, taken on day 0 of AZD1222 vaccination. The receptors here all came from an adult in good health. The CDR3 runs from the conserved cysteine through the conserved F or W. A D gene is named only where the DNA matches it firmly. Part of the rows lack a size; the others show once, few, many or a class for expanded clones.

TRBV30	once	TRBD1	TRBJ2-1	CAWSVQGQGAREQFF	TGTGCCTGGAGTGTACAAGGGCAGGGGGCAAGGGAGCAGTTCTTC
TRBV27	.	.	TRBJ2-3	CASSLSRQTDTQYF	TGTGCCAGCAGTTTATCCCGACAGACAGATACGCAGTATTTT
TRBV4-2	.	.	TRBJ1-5	CASSQESAHQPQHF	TGTGCCAGCAGCCAAGAAAGCGCCCATCAGCCCCAGCATTTT
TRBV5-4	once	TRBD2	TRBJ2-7	CASSSYLTSGSYEQYF	TGTGCCAGCAGCTCCTATCTGACTAGCGGGAGTTACGAGCAGTACTTC
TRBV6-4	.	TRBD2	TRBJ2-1	CASSELAGDNEQFF	TGTGCCAGCAGTGAGCTAGCGGGAGACAATGAGCAGTTCTTC
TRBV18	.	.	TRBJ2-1	CASSPGRGASYNEQFF	TGTGCCAGCTCACCGGGACGGGGGGCCTCCTACAATGAGCAGTTCTTC
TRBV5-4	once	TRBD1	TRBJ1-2	CASSADRGRNGYTF	TGTGCCAGCAGCGCGGACAGGGGGCGAAATGGCTACACCTTC
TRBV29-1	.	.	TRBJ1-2	CSVETQREDGYTF	TGCAGCGTTGAAACCCAACGGGAGGATGGCTACACCTTC
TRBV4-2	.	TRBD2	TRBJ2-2	CASSTQREGIGGELFF	TGTGCCAGCAGCACCCAGCGGGAGGGCATTGGCGGGGAGCTGTTTTTT
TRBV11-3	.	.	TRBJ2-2	CASSLFSGELFF	TGTGCCAGCAGCTTATTTTCCGGGGAGCTGTTTTTT
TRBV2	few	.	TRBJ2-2	CATQGGYGGTGELFF	TGTGCCACCCAGGGGGGTTACGGAGGGACCGGGGAGCTGTTTTTT
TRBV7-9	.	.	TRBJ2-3	CASSLGGTDTQYF	TGTGCCAGCAGCTTAGGAGGAACAGATACGCAGTATTTT
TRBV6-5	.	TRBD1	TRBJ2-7	CASRRQGSYEQYF	TGTGCCAGCAGGAGACAGGGCTCCTACGAGCAGTACTTC
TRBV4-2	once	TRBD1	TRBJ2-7	CASSQVGTGNEQYF	TGTGCCAGCAGCCAGGTCGGGACAGGGAACGAGCAGTACTTC
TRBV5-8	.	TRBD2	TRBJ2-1	CASSHRLAGSNEQFF	TGTGCCAGCAGCCACAGACTAGCGGGTAGCAATGAGCAGTTCTTC
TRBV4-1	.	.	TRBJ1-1	CASSQEGGRVNTEAFF	TGCGCCAGCAGCCAAGAGGGGGGACGGGTGAACACTGAAGCTTTCTTT
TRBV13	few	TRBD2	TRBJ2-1	CASSASGTSGRAEQFF	TGTGCCAGCAGCGCTTCCGGGACTAGCGGGAGGGCTGAGCAGTTCTTC
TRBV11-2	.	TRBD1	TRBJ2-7	CASSSIFGTGGAYEQYF	TGTGCCAGCAGCTCCATCTTCGGGACAGGAGGGGCGTACGAGCAGTACTTC
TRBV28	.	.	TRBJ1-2	CASSTGSGWGYGYTF	TGTGCCAGCAGCACAGGGTCAGGGTGGGGGTATGGCTACACCTTC
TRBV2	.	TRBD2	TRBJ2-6	CASSEWGGSGANVLTF	TGTGCCAGCAGTGAATGGGGGGGCTCTGGGGCCAACGTCCTGACTTTC
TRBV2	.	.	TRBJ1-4	CASKDRATGVKLFF	TGTGCCAGCAAGGACCGAGCAACGGGAGTAAAACTGTTTTTT
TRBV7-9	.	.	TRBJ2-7	CASSAAGRYEQYF	TGTGCCAGCAGCGCAGCGGGCCGCTACGAGCAGTACTTC
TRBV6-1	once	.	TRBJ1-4	CASSERPRGEKLFF	TGTGCCAGCAGTGAAAGACCCAGGGGTGAAAAACTGTTTTTT
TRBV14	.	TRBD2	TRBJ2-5	CASSLIAGGPWETQYF	TGTGCCAGCAGCCTTATAGCGGGAGGGCCTTGGGAGACCCAGTACTTC
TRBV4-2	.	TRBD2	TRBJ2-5	CASSPRGGRGETQYF	TGTGCCAGCAGCCCCCGTGGCGGGAGAGGTGAGACCCAGTACTTC
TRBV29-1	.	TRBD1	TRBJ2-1	CSVEPGTGAQTTYNEQFF	TGCAGCGTTGAACCCGGGACAGGGGCCCAAACTACCTACAATGAGCAGTTCTTC
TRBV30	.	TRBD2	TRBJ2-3	CAWGEAGGPTDTQYF	TGTGCCTGGGGGGAAGCGGGAGGGCCGACAGATACGCAGTATTTT
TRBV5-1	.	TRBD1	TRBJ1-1	CASSARQGAGEAFF	TGCGCCAGCAGCGCCAGACAGGGGGCTGGTGAAGCTTTCTTT
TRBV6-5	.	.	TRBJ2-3	CASLFAGFSDTQYF	TGTGCCAGCCTATTCGCCGGATTCTCAGATACGCAGTATTTT
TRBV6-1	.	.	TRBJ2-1	CASSEVGRGFNEQFF	TGTGCCAGCAGTGAAGTGGGGCGTGGGTTCAATGAGCAGTTCTTC
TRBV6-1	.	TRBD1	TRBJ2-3	CASSEAGSGGGTQYF	TGTGCCAGCAGTGAAGCGGGATCAGGGGGCGGAACGCAGTATTTT
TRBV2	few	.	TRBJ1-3	CASSVHWVYSGNTIYF	TGTGCCAGCAGTGTTCACTGGGTGTACTCTGGAAACACCATATATTTT
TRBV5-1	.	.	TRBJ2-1	CASSLASGNEQFF	TGCGCCAGCAGCTTGGCCTCAGGGAATGAGCAGTTCTTC
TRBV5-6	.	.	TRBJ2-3	CASSWPGHHTQYF	TGTGCCAGCAGCTGGCCGGGACACCATACGCAGTATTTT
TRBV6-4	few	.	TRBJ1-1	CASSDGENTEAFF	TGTGCCAGCAGTGACGGGGAAAACACTGAAGCTTTCTTT
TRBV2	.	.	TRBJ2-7	CASSEERVKGEQYF	TGTGCCAGCAGTGAGGAAAGGGTCAAGGGCGAGCAGTACTTC
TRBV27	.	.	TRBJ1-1	CASSLSPPRRSEDTEAFF	TGTGCCAGCAGTTTATCGCCCCCGAGGAGGTCGGAGGACACTGAAGCTTTCTTT
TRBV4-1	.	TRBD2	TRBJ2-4	CASSLYWTSATKNIQYF	TGCGCCAGCAGCCTTTATTGGACTAGCGCAACCAAAAACATTCAGTACTTC
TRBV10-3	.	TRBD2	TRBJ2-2	CAISSTSYETGELFF	TGTGCCATCAGTTCGACTAGCTACGAAACCGGGGAGCTGTTTTTT
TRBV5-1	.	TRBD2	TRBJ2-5	CASSSLADRETQYF	TGCGCCAGCAGCTCCCTAGCGGACCGAGAGACCCAGTACTTC
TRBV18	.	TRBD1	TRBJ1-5	CASSPRRTGTNQPQHF	TGTGCCAGCTCACCACGCAGGACAGGGACAAATCAGCCCCAGCATTTT
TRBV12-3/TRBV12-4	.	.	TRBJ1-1	CASSYRAGIEAFF	TGTGCCAGCAGTTATAGGGCCGGTATTGAAGCTTTCTTT
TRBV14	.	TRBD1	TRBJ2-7	CASSPRQGRHEQYF	TGTGCCAGCAGCCCAAGACAGGGTAGGCACGAGCAGTACTTC
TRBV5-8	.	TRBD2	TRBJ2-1	CASSRGLANYNEQFF	TGTGCCAGCAGCAGAGGACTAGCGAATTACAATGAGCAGTTCTTC
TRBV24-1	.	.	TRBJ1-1	CATRETENTEAFF	TGTGCCACCAGAGAGACAGAGAACACTGAAGCTTTCTTT
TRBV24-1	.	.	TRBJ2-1	CATSDWGSSGSNEQFF	TGTGCCACCAGTGATTGGGGAAGTTCGGGGAGTAATGAGCAGTTCTTC
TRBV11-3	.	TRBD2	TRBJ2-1	CASSSLAGDNEQFF	TGTGCCAGCAGCTCACTAGCGGGAGACAATGAGCAGTTCTTC
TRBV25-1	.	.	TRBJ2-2	CASKREGAGELFF	TGTGCCAGCAAGAGGGAGGGGGCCGGGGAGCTGTTTTTT
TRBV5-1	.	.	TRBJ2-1	CASSTGPPRPQFF	TGCGCCAGCAGCACAGGACCTCCCCGCCCGCAGTTCTTC
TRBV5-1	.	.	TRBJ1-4	CASSLRPDGHEKLFF	TGCGCCAGCAGCTTGAGGCCGGACGGACACGAAAAACTGTTTTTT
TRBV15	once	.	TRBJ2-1	CATSREYAGDRYNEQFF	TGTGCCACCAGCAGAGAATATGCGGGGGACAGGTACAATGAGCAGTTCTTC
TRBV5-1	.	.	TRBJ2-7	CASSFGQGPLDEQYF	TGCGCCAGCAGCTTCGGCCAGGGCCCCCTTGACGAGCAGTACTTC
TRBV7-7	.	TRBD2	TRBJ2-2	CASSPRTSGSTGELFF	TGTGCCAGCAGCCCCCGGACTAGCGGGAGTACCGGGGAGCTGTTTTTT
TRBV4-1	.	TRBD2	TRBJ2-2	CASSQDSSGNTGELFF	TGCGCCAGCAGCCAAGATTCTAGCGGTAACACCGGGGAGCTGTTTTTT
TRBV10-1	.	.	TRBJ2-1	CASNEQFF	TGCGCCAGCAATGAGCAGTTCTTC
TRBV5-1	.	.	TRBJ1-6	CASSLDLPYNSPLHF	TGCGCCAGCAGCTTGGACCTTCCCTATAATTCACCCCTCCACTTT
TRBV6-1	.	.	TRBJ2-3	CASSEFAARSTDTQYF	TGTGCCAGCAGTGAATTCGCGGCAAGATCGACAGATACGCAGTATTTT
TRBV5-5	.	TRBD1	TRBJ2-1	CASSLRTGTYNEQFF	TGTGCCAGCAGCTTAAGGACAGGGACCTACAATGAGCAGTTCTTC
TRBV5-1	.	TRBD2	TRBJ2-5	CASSLADSGRTKETQYF	TGCGCCAGCAGCTTGGCGGACAGCGGGAGAACAAAAGAGACCCAGTACTTC